This T cell receptor (beta chain) was sequenced for a study of T cell responses to AZD1222 COVID-19 vaccine. Study-level points and caveats: Samples come after the peak T cell response, not at day 14. Nearly half of unique spike-specific TCRs reportedly avoided B.1.351 and B.1.1.7 mutated regions. The CD4 TCRs associated with vaccination extended across spike and predominated at 160-218 and 743-854.

CDR3 length: 13 residues. Looked up from germline, CDR1 is SQVTM and CDR2 is ANQGSEA. V was trimmed by 1 base and J by 8 bases, leaving 12 bases between them. The protocol was immunoSEQ multiplex PCR, while the TCRdb copy is restricted to in-frame clones and leaves out a portion. Among some 140,000 clones listed, around 90% were seen once. Points on this clone: Its antigen is still unknown.

This clonotype was sampled from an adult in good health. The material sequenced was peripheral blood, taken on day 0 of AZD1222 vaccination. The V call is TRBV29-1, the J call TRBJ2-1, with a tentative D call TRBD2 (6 bases). DNA of the CDR3: TGCAGCGTTGAAGGGCGGGACCGAGATGAGCAGTTCTTC. Protein product: CSVEGRDRDEQFF.